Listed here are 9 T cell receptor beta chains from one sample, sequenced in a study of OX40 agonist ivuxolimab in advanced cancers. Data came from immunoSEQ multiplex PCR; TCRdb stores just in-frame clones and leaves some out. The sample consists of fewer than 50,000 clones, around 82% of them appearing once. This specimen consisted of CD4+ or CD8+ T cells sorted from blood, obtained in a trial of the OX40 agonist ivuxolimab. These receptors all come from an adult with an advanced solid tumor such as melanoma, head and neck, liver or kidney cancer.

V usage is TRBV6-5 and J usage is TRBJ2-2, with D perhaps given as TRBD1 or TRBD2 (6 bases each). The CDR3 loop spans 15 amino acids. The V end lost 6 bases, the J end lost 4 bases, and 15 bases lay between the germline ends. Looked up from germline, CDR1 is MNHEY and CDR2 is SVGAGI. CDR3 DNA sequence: TGTGCCAGCAGCCCCCCGGGGGACATCACCGGGGAGCTGTTTTTT. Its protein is CASSPPGDITGELFF.

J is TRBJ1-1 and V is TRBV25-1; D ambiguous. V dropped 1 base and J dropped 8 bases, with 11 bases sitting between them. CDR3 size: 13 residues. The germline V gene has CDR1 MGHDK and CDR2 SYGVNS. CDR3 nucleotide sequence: TGTGCCAGCAGTGAATGGGGAGGACTGGAAGCTTTCTTT. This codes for CASSEWGGLEAFF.

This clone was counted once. CDR3 amino acids: CASSASTSSYEQYF. CDR3 DNA sequence: TGTGCCAGCAGCGCTAGTACGAGCTCCTACGAGCAGTACTTC. The chain recombines TRBV9 with TRBJ2-7, with D hard to call. Trimming removed 3 bases at V and 0 bases at J, with 10 bases between. Germline values: CDR1 SGDLS, CDR2 YYNGEE. The CDR3 is 14 amino acids.

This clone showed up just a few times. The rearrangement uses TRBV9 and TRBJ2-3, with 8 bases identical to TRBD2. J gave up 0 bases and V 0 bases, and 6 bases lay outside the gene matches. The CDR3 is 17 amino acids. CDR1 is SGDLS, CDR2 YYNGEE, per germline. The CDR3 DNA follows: TGTGCCAGCAGCGTAGAGGCAGGCGGGAGGAGCACAGATACGCAGTATTTT. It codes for CASSVEAGGRSTDTQYF. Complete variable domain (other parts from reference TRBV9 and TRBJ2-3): DSGVTQTPKHLITATGQRVTLRCSPRSGDLSVYWYQQSLDQGLQFLIQYYNGEERAKGNILERFSAQQFPDLHSELNLSSLELGDSALYFCASSVEAGGRSTDTQYFGPGTRLTVL.

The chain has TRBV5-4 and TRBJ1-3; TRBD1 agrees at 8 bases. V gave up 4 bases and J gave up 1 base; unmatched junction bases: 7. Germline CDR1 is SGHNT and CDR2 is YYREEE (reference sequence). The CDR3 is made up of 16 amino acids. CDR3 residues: CASSPTGDRSGNTIYF. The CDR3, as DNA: TGTGCCAGCAGCCCGACAGGGGATCGTTCTGGAAACACCATATATTTT.

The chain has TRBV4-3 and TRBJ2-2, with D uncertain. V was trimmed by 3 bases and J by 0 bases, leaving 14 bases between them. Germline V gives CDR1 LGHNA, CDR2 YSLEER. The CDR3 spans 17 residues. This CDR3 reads CASSQERYLSNTGELFF. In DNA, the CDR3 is TGCGCCAGCAGCCAGGAGCGCTATCTATCGAACACCGGGGAGCTGTTTTTT.

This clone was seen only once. In DNA, the CDR3 is TGTGCCAGCAGCTGGTCCGACGGACGCCAGGAAGCTTTCTTT. Translation: CASSWSDGRQEAFF. The chain couples TRBV11-2 to TRBJ1-1; D not resolved. This CDR3 region has 14 residues. V lost 4 bases to trimming and J lost 8 bases, with 17 bases between them. CDR1 SGHAT and CDR2 FQNNGV come from the germline V gene.

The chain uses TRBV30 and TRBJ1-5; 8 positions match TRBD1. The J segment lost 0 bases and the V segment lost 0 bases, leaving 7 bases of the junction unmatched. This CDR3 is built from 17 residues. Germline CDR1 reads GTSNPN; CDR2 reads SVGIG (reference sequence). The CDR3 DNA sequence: TGTGCCTGGAGTGTGGGACAGGATTCCTTTAGCAATCAGCCCCAGCATTTT. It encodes CAWSVGQDSFSNQPQHF.

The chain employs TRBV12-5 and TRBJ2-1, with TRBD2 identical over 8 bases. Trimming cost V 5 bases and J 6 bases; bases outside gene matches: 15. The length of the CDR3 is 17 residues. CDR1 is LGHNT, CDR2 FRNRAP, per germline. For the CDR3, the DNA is TGTGCTAGTGGTCCCCACCTCGGAAGCGGGAGTAGCAATGAGCAGTTCTTC. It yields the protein CASGPHLGSGSSNEQFF.